What follows are 12 T cell receptor beta chains derived from one specimen sequenced in a study of blood T cell repertoires in COVID-19. Assay used: immunoSEQ multiplex PCR; TCRdb lists only in-frame clones, some missing. Of around 220,000 clones listed, about 90% were seen once; the top ten hold nearly 6.5%. The sample taken for sequencing was PBMCs or T cells enriched from blood (not recorded which). These receptor sequences come from a woman aged 25 to 45 with acute COVID-19.

The rearrangement joins TRBV5-5 to TRBJ2-6; D call uncertain. The CDR3 length is 14 residues. The germline V and J ends were trimmed by 1 base and 6 bases, with 8 bases remaining between them. CDR1 is SGHKS, CDR2 YYEKEE, per germline (reference sequence). The CDR3 region has the DNA TGTGCCAGCAGCTTGTCCCGCGAGGCCAACGTCCTGACTTTC. It is translated as CASSLSREANVLTF.

The V gene is TRBV2, the J gene TRBJ2-1; D not resolved. V was trimmed by 8 bases and J by 6 bases, leaving 8 bases between them. This CDR3 comprises 11 residues. Germline V gives CDR1 SNHLY, CDR2 FYNNEI. CDR3 DNA sequence: TGTGCCAGCCCCAGTACCAATGAGCAGTTCTTC. Its translation: CASPSTNEQFF.

This sequence joins TRBV15 and TRBJ2-1; 7 nucleotides match TRBD2. Germline CDR1 reads LNHNV; CDR2 reads YYDKDF (reference sequence). This CDR3 comprises 14 residues. With V trimmed by 5 bases and J by 4 bases, 5 bases remained unmatched. Written as DNA, the CDR3 is TGTGCCACCAGCCCAAGCGGGACTTACAATGAGCAGTTCTTC. It codes for CATSPSGTYNEQFF.

The genes are TRBV20-1 and TRBJ1-2; 7 bases match TRBD1. Germline loops: CDR1 DFQATT, CDR2 SNEGSKA (reference sequence). This CDR3 is 16 amino acids long. V shed 3 bases and J 4 bases; nucleotides not matched to a gene: 14. This chain's CDR3 is CSASRSGTVRAYGYTF. The CDR3 region has the DNA TGCAGTGCTAGTAGATCAGGGACAGTGCGGGCCTATGGCTACACCTTC.

This clone was picked up one time. The gene calls are TRBV7-6 and TRBJ2-1, with 15 nucleotides matching TRBD2. From germline, CDR1 is SGHVS and CDR2 FNYEAQ. The CDR3 extends over 18 amino acids. J was trimmed by 0 bases and V by 6 bases; bases with no gene match: 6. The chain's CDR3 is CASSRGLAGGPSYNEQFF. The CDR3 DNA follows: TGTGCCAGCAGTCGGGGACTAGCGGGAGGCCCCTCCTACAATGAGCAGTTCTTC.

This chain connects TRBV7-8 to TRBJ2-7, with 7 positions matching TRBD1. J was trimmed by 5 bases and V by 4 bases; bases with no gene match: 8. This CDR3 has 14 amino acids. Germline CDR1 is SGHVS and CDR2 is FQNEAQ. CDR3 DNA sequence: TGTGCCAGCAGCTCGGGACAGACAAGCGACGAGCAGTACTTC. Translation: CASSSGQTSDEQYF.

V gene TRBV5-4 combines with J gene TRBJ2-3, with TRBD1 identical over 8 bases. CDR3 length: 14 amino acids. Germline V gene lookup returns CDR1 SGHNT and CDR2 YYREEE (reference sequence). V dropped 3 bases and J dropped 4; count of bases not matched to a gene: 4. The CDR3 sequence is CASSWTGSADTQYF. The DNA of the CDR3 is TGTGCCAGCAGCTGGACAGGGTCGGCAGATACGCAGTATTTT.

This clone appeared once. V is TRBV5-6 and J is TRBJ1-6; a possible D gene is TRBD1 (5 bases). Germline V CDR1 and CDR2: SGHDT, YYEEEE. V lost 0 bases and J 9 bases, leaving 13 bases between the germline ends. This CDR3 is built from 15 residues. CDR3 amino acids: CASSLEGRAGSPLHF. Here the CDR3 DNA reads TGTGCCAGCAGCTTGGAAGGCAGGGCTGGTTCACCCCTCCACTTT. Drawing the rest from reference TRBV5-6 and TRBJ1-6, the complete variable domain is DAGVTQSPTHLIKTRGQQVTLRCSPKSGHDTVSWYQQALGQGPQFIFQYYEEEERQRGNFPDRFSGHQFPNYSSELNVNALLLGDSALYLCASSLEGRAGSPLHFGNGTRLTVT.

The chain joins TRBV5-1 to TRBJ2-3, with 10 bases identical to TRBD2. Per the germline V gene, CDR1 is SGHRS and CDR2 is YFSETQ. V lost 3 bases and J lost 2; bases outside the gene matches: 3. The CDR3 is 15 amino acids. The CDR3 coding sequence is TGCGCCAGCAGCTGGACTAGCGGCTACACAGATACGCAGTATTTT. Amino acids: CASSWTSGYTDTQYF.

The rearrangement uses TRBV18 and TRBJ1-1; D is undetermined. Trimming shortened V by 0 bases and J by 7 bases, and 12 bases separated the two germline ends. Germline assignment: CDR1 KGHSH and CDR2 LQKENI. This CDR3 has 14 amino acids. The CDR3: CASSPPNSGSEAFF. The CDR3 DNA reads TGTGCCAGCTCACCACCCAACAGCGGGAGTGAAGCTTTCTTT.

The genes are TRBV5-4 and TRBJ1-1; D may be TRBD1 (6 bases). The germline V and J ends were trimmed by 4 bases and 1 base, with 8 bases remaining between them. The V gene's germline CDR1 is SGHNT and CDR2 YYREEE (reference sequence). This CDR3 is 13 amino acids long. CDR3 nucleotides: TGTGCCAGCAGCGTGACAGGGAACACTGAAGCTTTCTTT. Protein: CASSVTGNTEAFF. The complete variable domain, with remaining parts taken from reference TRBV5-4 and TRBJ1-1, reads ETGVTQSPTHLIKTRGQQVTLRCSSQSGHNTVSWYQQALGQGPQFIFQYYREEENGRGNFPPRFSGLQFPNYSSELNVNALELDDSALYLCASSVTGNTEAFFGQGTRLTVV.

This sequence joins TRBV9 and TRBJ2-2; 8 bases align to TRBD2. CDR1 and CDR2 (germline): SGDLS, YYNGEE. There are 16 residues in the CDR3. J gave up 4 bases and V 0 bases, and 5 bases lay outside the gene matches. The CDR3 loop is CASSVATGGFTGELFF. The CDR3 DNA is TGTGCCAGCAGCGTAGCGACGGGGGGGTTCACCGGGGAGCTGTTTTTT.